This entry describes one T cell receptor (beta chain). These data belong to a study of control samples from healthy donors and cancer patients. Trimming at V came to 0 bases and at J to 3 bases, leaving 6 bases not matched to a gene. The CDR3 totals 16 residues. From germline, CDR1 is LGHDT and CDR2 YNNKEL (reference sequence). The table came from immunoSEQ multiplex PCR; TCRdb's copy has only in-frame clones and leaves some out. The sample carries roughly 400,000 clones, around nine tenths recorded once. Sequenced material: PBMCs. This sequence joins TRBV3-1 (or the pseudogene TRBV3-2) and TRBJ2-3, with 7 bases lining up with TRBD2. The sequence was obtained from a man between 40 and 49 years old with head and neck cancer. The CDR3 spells CASSQDGGGFTDTQYF. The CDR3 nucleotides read TGTGCCAGCAGCCAAGATGGCGGGGGATTTACAGATACGCAGTATTTT.